This TCR beta chain was captured by sequencing in a study of T cell responses to AZD1222 COVID-19 vaccine. General study results and limits: At study baseline, merely a handful of AZD1222 recipients were seropositive. Spike-spanning, vaccine-associated CD4 TCRs were dominant at 160-218 and 743-854. Close to half of all spike-specific TCRs reportedly target regions of the variants that are unmutated.

TCRdb's copy holds only in-frame clones and misses some; the assay was immunoSEQ multiplex PCR. The sample has 150,000 to 200,000 clones, around 90% seen once. The CDR3 runs to 15 residues. J gave up 3 bases and V 3 bases, and 6 bases lay outside the gene matches. In germline, CDR1 is SGHKS, CDR2 YYEKEE (reference sequence). As for this clone: Its antigen is unidentified.

This chain joins TRBV5-5 and TRBJ1-3; the match to TRBD1 covers 7 bases. This clonotype originated in an adult in good health. Sequences were derived from peripheral blood, sampled on day 0 of AZD1222 vaccination. The CDR3 DNA reads as TGTGCCAGCAGCTCCAGGGGGTCGGGTGGAAACACCATATATTTT. It encodes CASSSRGSGGNTIYF.